This entry features one T cell receptor (beta chain) sequence. Its target is unknown. Repertoires were generated with immunoSEQ multiplex PCR, while TCRdb's copy carries only in-frame clones and drops some. This table has approximately 28,000 clones, under 90% appearing once. The sample is drawn from a study of PD-L1 blockade in urothelial cancer. As for the study in general: At 3 weeks (second dose) and 6 weeks after starting treatment, blood was analyzed. Blood samples contained a median approximately 140,000 T cells. General study results and limits: The study found that durable-benefit patients expanded tumor-associated blood clones more at 3 weeks.

CDR1 and CDR2 (germline): MGHRA, YSYEKL. This CDR3 has 12 amino acids. Deletions cut 0 bases from V and 11 bases from J, with 10 bases between. Time point noted: peripheral blood 6 weeks after treatment start. Patients in the study were battling locally advanced or metastatic urothelial carcinoma. The clonotype was recovered from an older man with urothelial cancer. The genes are TRBV4-1 and TRBJ1-1, with D maybe TRBD1 (5 bases). This sample comprised PBMCs, obtained around atezolizumab (anti-PD-L1) treatment. For the CDR3, the DNA is TGCGCCAGCAGCCAAGACCAACGGGGGGCTTTCTTT. As protein: CASSQDQRGAFF.